These 12 T cell receptor beta chains share one sample of origin, sequenced in a study of T cell responses to AZD1222 COVID-19 vaccine. TCRdb keeps only in-frame clones here, not all; method: immunoSEQ multiplex PCR. This table holds approximately 130,000 clones, around 90% found once. The material sequenced was peripheral blood, taken 28 days after the second dose of the MenACWY control vaccine. The receptors originated from an adult who received the MenACWY meningococcal vaccine as a control.

With respect to this clone: The identical CDR3 is also encoded by other nucleotide sequences in the sample. The chain links TRBV27 to TRBJ1-1; D not certain. The CDR3 spans 13 residues. The ends were cut back, 1 base at V and 14 bases at J, with 17 bases in the middle. Germline CDR1 is MNHEY and CDR2 is SMNVEV (reference sequence). The CDR3 DNA follows: TGTGCCAGCAGTTTATTGGGTGCGGACCTCGCCTTCTTT. Protein: CASSLLGADLAFF.

The chain uses TRBV9 and TRBJ2-3; 7 bases map to TRBD2. CDR3 size: 15 residues. The V gene end was trimmed by 0 bases and the J gene end by 6 bases; junction bases not matched to a gene: 7. Germline V lookup: CDR1 SGDLS, CDR2 YYNGEE. The CDR3, as DNA: TGTGCCAGCAGCGTAGCGGGTGGGGGAGGGGATACGCAGTATTTT. Protein product: CASSVAGGGGDTQYF.

This clone appeared a few times. J is TRBJ1-1 and V is TRBV5-1; D is unresolved. The CDR3 length is 15 residues. CDR1 is SGHRS, CDR2 YFSETQ, per germline. V lost 1 base to trimming and J lost 2 bases, with 12 bases between them. The CDR3 region has the DNA TGCGCCAGCAGCTTGACGGTAGGCAGCAACACTGAAGCTTTCTTT. Translated, it gives CASSLTVGSNTEAFF.

V is TRBV7-9 and J is TRBJ2-5, with 9 bases aligning to TRBD1. V gave up 6 bases and J gave up 5 bases; unmatched junction bases: 7. The germline CDR1 and CDR2 sequences are SEHNR and FQNEAQ (reference sequence). This CDR3 comprises 14 residues. CDR3 loop: CASSRTGGRETQYF. The CDR3 DNA sequence: TGTGCCAGCAGTCGTACAGGGGGCCGGGAGACCCAGTACTTC.

This sequence joins TRBV5-1 and TRBJ1-4; possible D gene TRBD1, 5 bases. The CDR3 length is 14 residues. Germline assignment: CDR1 SGHRS and CDR2 YFSETQ. The germline V and J ends were trimmed by 4 bases and 7 bases, with 14 bases remaining between them. CDR3 sequence reads: CASSLGGIREKLFF. The CDR3 DNA is TGCGCCAGCAGCCTCGGGGGGATTCGTGAAAAACTGTTTTTT.

The J gene is TRBJ1-1, the V gene TRBV11-2; TRBD1 is a possible D gene (5 bases). V was trimmed by 5 bases and J by 2 bases, leaving 18 bases between them. The germline gives CDR1 SGHAT, CDR2 FQNNGV. This CDR3 region has 16 residues. CDR3 sequence (DNA): TGTGCCAGCAGCCCGTATCGGGGGGAGGTAAACACTGAAGCTTTCTTT. This translates into CASSPYRGEVNTEAFF.

The rearrangement uses TRBV6-5 and TRBJ2-7, with 7 bases matching TRBD1. This CDR3 is built from 11 residues. Germline loops: CDR1 MNHEY, CDR2 SVGAGI. Here the CDR3 DNA reads TGTGCCAGCAGCCTAGGGACAGCTAGGGACGTC. This codes for CASSLGTARDV.

This clone was seen once. The V and J genes are TRBV5-1 and TRBJ2-2; perhaps TRBD1 as D (6 bases). Germline CDR1 reads SGHRS; CDR2 reads YFSETQ. The ends were cut back, 4 bases at V and 2 bases at J, with 12 bases in the middle. The CDR3 loop spans 15 amino acids. Here the CDR3 DNA reads TGCGCCAGCAGCCAGGACAGTCCTAACACCGGGGAGCTGTTTTTT. Translating gives CASSQDSPNTGELFF.

The chain combines TRBV5-6 with TRBJ1-4; the match to TRBD1 covers 10 bases. In germline, CDR1 is SGHDT, CDR2 YYEEEE. V was clipped by 3 bases and J by 2 bases; unmatched bases: 7. The CDR3 extends over 17 amino acids. CDR3 region: CASSSSDRGGTNEKLFF. CDR3 coding DNA: TGTGCCAGCAGCTCGTCGGACAGGGGGGGCACTAATGAAAAACTGTTTTTT.

The rearrangement joins TRBV3-1 (or the pseudogene TRBV3-2) to TRBJ1-1; no firm D call. Germline values: CDR1 LGHDT, CDR2 YNNKEL (reference sequence). Trimming stripped 1 base from V and 1 base from J, with 4 bases between. The CDR3 totals 13 residues. The CDR3 is CASSQARNTEAFF. The CDR3 bases are TGTGCCAGCAGCCAAGCACGGAACACTGAAGCTTTCTTT.

This sequence joins TRBV10-3 and TRBJ2-1; D possibly corresponds to TRBD2 (5 bases). The CDR3 has 14 residues. Germline CDR1 ENHRY, CDR2 SYGVKD. V was shortened by 4 bases and J by 8 bases, with 15 bases between the two germline ends. The CDR3 sequence is CAISVGASTDEQFF. DNA of the CDR3: TGTGCCATCAGTGTTGGAGCTAGCACCGATGAGCAGTTCTTC.

The chain uses TRBV19 and TRBJ2-7, with 10 bases identical to TRBD1. V lost 9 bases, J lost 4 bases, and 6 bases stayed unmatched. The CDR3 extends over 13 amino acids. Germline CDR1 is LNHDA and CDR2 is SQIVND (reference sequence). The CDR3: CASRDRGKYEQYF. The CDR3 coding sequence is TGTGCCAGCCGGGACAGGGGAAAGTACGAGCAGTACTTC.